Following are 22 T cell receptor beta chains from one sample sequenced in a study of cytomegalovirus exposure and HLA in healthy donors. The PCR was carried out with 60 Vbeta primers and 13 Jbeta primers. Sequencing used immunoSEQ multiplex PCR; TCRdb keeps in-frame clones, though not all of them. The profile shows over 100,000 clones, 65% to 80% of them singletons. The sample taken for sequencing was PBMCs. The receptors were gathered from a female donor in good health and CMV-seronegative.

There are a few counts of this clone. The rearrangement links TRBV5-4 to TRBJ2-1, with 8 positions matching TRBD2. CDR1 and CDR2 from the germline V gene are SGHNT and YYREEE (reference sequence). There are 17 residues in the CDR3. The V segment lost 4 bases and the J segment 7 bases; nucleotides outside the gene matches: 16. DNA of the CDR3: TGTGCCAGCAGCGGCCGGCGGACGGGGGGGCCGAGGAATGAGCAGTTCTTC. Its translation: CASSGRRTGGPRNEQFF. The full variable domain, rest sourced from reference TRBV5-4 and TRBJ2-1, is ETGVTQSPTHLIKTRGQQVTLRCSSQSGHNTVSWYQQALGQGPQFIFQYYREEENGRGNFPPRFSGLQFPNYSSELNVNALELDDSALYLCASSGRRTGGPRNEQFFGPGTRLTVL.

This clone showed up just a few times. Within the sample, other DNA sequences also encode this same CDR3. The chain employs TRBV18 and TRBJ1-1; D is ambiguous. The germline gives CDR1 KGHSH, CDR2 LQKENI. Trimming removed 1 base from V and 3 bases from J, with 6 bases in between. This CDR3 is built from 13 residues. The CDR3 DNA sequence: TGTGCCAGCTCACCACTACAAGACACTGAAGCTTTCTTT. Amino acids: CASSPLQDTEAFF.

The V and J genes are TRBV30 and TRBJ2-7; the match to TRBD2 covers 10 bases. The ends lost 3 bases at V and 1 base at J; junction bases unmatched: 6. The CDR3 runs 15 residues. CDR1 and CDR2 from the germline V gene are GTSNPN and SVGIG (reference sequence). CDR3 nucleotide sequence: TGTGCCTGGAGCCCTGGGACTAGCGTTTCCTACGAGCAGTACTTC. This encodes CAWSPGTSVSYEQYF.

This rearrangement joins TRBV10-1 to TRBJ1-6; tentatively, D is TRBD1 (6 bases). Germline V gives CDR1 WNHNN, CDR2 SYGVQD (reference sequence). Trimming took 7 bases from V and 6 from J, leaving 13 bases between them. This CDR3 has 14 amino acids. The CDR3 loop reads CASTSGTPNSPLHF. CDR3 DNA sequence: TGCGCCAGCACCTCCGGGACACCTAATTCACCCCTCCACTTT.

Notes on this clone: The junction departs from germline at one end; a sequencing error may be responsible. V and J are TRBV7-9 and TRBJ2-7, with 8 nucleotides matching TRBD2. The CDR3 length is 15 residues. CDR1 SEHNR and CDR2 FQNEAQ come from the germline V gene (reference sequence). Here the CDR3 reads CSSSLAGGRSYEQYF. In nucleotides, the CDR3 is TGTTCCAGCAGCCTCGCGGGGGGCCGAAGCTACGAGCAGTACTTC.

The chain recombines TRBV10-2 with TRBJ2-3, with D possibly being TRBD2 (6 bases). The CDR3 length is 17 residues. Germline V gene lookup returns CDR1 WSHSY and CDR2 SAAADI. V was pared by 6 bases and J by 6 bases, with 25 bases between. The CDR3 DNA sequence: TGCGCCAGCAGCGAAGGCCTGGGCCAGCGGGTAATGGATACGCAGTATTTT. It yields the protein CASSEGLGQRVMDTQYF.

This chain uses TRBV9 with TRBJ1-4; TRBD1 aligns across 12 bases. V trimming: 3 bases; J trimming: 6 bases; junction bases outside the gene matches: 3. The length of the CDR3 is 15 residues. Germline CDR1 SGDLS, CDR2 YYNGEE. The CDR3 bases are TGTGCCAGCAGCGCCGGGGACAGGGGGCATGAAAAACTGTTTTTT. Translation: CASSAGDRGHEKLFF. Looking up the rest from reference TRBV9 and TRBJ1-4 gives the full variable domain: DSGVTQTPKHLITATGQRVTLRCSPRSGDLSVYWYQQSLDQGLQFLIQYYNGEERAKGNILERFSAQQFPDLHSELNLSSLELGDSALYFCASSAGDRGHEKLFFGSGTQLSVL.

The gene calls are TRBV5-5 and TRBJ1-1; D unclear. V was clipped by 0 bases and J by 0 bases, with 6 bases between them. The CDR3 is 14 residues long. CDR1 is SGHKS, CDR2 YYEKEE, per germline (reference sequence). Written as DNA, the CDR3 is TGTGCCAGCAGCTTGGCGGTTCTGAACACTGAAGCTTTCTTT. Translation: CASSLAVLNTEAFF.

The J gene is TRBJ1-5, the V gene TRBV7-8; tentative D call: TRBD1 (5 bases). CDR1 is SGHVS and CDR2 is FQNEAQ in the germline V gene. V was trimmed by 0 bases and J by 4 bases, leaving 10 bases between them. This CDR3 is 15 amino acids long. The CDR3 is CASSLAPGGNQPQHF. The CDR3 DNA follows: TGTGCCAGCAGCTTAGCGCCCGGGGGGAATCAGCCCCAGCATTTT.

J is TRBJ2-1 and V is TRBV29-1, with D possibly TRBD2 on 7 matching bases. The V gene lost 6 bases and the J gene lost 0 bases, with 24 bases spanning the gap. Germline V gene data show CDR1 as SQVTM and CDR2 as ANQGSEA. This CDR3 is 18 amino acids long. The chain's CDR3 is CSVAAGAGFTNSYNEQFF. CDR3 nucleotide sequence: TGCAGCGTGGCGGCGGGGGCCGGATTCACCAACTCCTACAATGAGCAGTTCTTC.

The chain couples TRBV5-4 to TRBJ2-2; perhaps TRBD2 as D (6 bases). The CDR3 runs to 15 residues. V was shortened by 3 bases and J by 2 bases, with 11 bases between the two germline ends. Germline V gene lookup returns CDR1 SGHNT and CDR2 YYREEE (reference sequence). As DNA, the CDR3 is TGTGCCAGCAGCTCAGCGGGTCTAAACACCGGGGAGCTGTTTTTT. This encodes CASSSAGLNTGELFF.

For the CDR3, the DNA is TGTGCCTTCGGGGGGGCGCGGGGCTCCTATAATTCACCCCTCCACTTT. Its translation is CAFGGARGSYNSPLHF. This chain joins TRBV30 and TRBJ1-6; maybe TRBD1 (6 bases). The CDR3 is 16 amino acids. Trimming pared 7 bases from V and 0 bases from J, leaving 16 bases between. From germline, CDR1 is GTSNPN and CDR2 SVGIG (reference sequence).

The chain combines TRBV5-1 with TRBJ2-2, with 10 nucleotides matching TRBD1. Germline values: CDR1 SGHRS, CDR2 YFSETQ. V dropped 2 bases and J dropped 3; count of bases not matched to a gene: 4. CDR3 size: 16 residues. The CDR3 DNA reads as TGCGCCAGCAGCTTACCGGGACAGGGGTACACCGGGGAGCTGTTTTTT. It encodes CASSLPGQGYTGELFF. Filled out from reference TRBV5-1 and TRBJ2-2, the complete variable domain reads KAGVTQTPRYLIKTRGQQVTLSCSPISGHRSVSWYQQTPGQGLQFLFEYFSETQRNKGNFPGRFSGRQFSNSRSEMNVSTLELGDSALYLCASSLPGQGYTGELFFGEGSRLTVL.

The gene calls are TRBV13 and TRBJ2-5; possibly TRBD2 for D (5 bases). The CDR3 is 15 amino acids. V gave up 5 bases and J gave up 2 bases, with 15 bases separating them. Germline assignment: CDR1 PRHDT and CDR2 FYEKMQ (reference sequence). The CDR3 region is CASSRMPGTQETQYF. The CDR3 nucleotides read TGTGCCAGCAGCCGAATGCCGGGAACTCAAGAGACCCAGTACTTC.

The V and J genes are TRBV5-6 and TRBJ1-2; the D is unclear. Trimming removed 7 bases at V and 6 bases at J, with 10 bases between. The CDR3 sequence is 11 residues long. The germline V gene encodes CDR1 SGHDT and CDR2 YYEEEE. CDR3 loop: CASEAPDGYTF. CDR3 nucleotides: TGTGCCAGCGAGGCCCCTGATGGCTACACCTTC. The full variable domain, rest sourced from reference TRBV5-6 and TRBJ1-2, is DAGVTQSPTHLIKTRGQQVTLRCSPKSGHDTVSWYQQALGQGPQFIFQYYEEEERQRGNFPDRFSGHQFPNYSSELNVNALLLGDSALYLCASEAPDGYTFGSGTRLTVV.

The CDR3 reads CASSLGRTEETQYF. Written as DNA, the CDR3 is TGTGCCAGCAGCCTAGGCAGGACAGAAGAGACCCAGTACTTC. This chain links TRBV5-4 with TRBJ2-5; TRBD1 might be the D (6 bases). The CDR3 contains 14 residues. From germline, CDR1 is SGHNT and CDR2 YYREEE (reference sequence). V was pared by 4 bases and J by 3 bases, with 13 bases between.

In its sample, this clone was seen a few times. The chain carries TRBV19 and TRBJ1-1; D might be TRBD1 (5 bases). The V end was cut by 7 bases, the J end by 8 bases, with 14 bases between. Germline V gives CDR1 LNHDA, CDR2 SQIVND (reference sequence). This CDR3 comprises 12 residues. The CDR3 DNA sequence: TGTGCCAGTAAGTGGCAGGGTATCGAAGCTTTCTTT. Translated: CASKWQGIEAFF. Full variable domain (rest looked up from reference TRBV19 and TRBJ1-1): DGGITQSPKYLFRKEGQNVTLSCEQNLNHDAMYWYRQDPGQGLRLIYYSQIVNDFQKGDIAEGYSVSREKKESFPLTVTSAQKNPTAFYLCASKWQGIEAFFGQGTRLTVV.

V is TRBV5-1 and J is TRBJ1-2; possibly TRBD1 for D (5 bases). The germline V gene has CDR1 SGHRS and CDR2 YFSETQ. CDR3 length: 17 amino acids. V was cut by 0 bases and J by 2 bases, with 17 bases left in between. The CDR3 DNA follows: TGCGCCAGCAGCTTGGCCCCAGGACAATCGACCAACTATGGCTACACCTTC. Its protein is CASSLAPGQSTNYGYTF.

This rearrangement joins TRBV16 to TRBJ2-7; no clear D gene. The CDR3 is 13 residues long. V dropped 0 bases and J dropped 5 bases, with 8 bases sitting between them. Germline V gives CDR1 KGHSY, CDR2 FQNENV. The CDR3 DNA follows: TGTGCCAGCAGCCAATCTTCAGGAAACGAGCAGTACTTC. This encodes CASSQSSGNEQYF.

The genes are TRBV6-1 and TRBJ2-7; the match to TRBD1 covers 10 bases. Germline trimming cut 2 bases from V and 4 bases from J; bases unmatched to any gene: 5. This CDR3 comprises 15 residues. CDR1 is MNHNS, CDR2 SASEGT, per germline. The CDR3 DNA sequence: TGTGCCAGCAGTGAATGGACAGGGGGAAGGTACGAGCAGTACTTC. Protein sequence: CASSEWTGGRYEQYF.

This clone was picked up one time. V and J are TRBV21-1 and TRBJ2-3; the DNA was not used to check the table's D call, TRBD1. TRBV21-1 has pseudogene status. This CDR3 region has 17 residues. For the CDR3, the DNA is TGTGCCAGCAGCAAAGGTCTAAAAACAGGGAGCACAGATACGCAGTATTTT. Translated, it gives CASSKGLKTGSTDTQYF.

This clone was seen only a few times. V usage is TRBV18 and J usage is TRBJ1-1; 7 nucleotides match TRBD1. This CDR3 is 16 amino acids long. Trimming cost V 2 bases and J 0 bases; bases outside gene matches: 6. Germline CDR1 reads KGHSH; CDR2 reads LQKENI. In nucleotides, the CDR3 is TGTGCCAGCTCACCAAGAAGACAGGGATTGAACACTGAAGCTTTCTTT. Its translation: CASSPRRQGLNTEAFF. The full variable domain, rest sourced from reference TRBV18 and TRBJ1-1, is NAGVMQNPRHLVRRRGQEARLRCSPMKGHSHVYWYRQLPEEGLKFMVYLQKENIIDESGMPKERFSAEFPKEGPSILRIQQVVRGDSAAYFCASSPRRQGLNTEAFFGQGTRLTVV.